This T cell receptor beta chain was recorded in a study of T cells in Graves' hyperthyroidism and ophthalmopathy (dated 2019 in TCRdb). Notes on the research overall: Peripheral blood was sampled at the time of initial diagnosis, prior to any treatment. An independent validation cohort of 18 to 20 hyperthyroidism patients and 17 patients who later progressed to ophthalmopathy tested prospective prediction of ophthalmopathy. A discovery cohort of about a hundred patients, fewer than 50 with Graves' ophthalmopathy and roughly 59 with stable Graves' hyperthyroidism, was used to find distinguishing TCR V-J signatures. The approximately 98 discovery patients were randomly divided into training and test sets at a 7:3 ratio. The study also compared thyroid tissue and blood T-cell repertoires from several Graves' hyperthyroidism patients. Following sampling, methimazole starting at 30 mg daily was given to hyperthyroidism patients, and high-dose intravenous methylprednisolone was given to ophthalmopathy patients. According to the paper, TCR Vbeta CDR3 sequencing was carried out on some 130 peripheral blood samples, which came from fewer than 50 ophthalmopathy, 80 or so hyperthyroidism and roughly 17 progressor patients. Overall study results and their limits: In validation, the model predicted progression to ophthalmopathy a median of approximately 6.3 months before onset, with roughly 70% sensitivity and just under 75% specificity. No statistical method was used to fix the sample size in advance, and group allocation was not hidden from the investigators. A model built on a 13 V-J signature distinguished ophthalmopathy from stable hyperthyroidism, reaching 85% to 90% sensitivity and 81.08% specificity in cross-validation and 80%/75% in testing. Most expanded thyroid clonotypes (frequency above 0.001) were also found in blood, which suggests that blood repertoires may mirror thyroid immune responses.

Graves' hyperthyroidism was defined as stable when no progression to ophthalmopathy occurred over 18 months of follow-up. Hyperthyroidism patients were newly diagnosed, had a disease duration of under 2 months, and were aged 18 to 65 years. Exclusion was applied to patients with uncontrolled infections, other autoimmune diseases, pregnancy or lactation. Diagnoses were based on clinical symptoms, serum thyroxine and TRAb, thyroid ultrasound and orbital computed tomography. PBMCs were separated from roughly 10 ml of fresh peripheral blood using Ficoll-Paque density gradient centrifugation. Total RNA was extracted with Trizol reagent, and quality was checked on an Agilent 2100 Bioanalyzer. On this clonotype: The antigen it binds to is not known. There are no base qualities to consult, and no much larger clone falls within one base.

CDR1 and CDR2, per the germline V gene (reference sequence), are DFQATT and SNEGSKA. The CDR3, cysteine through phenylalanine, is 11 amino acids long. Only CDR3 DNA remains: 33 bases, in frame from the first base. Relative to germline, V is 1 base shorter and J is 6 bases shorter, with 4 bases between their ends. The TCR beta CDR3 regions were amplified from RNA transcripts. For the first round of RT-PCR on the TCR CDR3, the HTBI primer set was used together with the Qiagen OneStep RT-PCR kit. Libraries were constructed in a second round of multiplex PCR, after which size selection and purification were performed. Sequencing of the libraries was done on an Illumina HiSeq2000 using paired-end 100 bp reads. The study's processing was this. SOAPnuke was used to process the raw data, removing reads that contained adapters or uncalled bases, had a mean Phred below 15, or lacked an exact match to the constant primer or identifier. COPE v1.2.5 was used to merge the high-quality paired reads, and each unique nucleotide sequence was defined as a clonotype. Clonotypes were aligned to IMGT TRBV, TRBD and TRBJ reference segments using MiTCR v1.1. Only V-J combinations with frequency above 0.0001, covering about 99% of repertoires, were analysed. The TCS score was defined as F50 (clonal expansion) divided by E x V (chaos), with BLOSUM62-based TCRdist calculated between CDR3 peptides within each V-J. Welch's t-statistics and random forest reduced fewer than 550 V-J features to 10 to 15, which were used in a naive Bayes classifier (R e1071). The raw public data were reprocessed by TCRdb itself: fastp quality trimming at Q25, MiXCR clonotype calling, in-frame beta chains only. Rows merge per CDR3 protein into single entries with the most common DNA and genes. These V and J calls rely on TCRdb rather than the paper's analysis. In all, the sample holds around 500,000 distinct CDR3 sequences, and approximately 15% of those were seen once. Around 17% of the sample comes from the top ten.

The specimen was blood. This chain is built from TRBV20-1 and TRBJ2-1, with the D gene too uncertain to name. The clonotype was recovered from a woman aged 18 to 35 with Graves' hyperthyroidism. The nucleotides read TGCAGTGCTAGAGGTTCCAATGAGCAGTTCTTC. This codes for CSARGSNEQFF.